Presented here are 13 T cell receptor beta chains from one specimen sequenced in a study of PD-1 blockade in classical Hodgkin lymphoma. Relapse after autologous stem cell transplantation occurred in every patient, and brentuximab vedotin exposure varied. Libraries were prepared by immunoSEQ multiplex PCR; TCRdb keeps only in-frame clonotypes and omits some of them. The sample has 35,000 to 40,000 clones, just over 85% seen once. This sample comprised peripheral blood mononuclear cells (PBMCs), obtained before the second cycle of nivolumab. All receptors derive from a human donor with classical Hodgkin lymphoma.

This rearrangement joins TRBV7-8 to TRBJ1-1; 7 bases fit TRBD1. Germline-derived CDR1 and CDR2 are SGHVS and FQNEAQ. The CDR3 totals 12 residues. Germline trimming cut 2 bases from V and 6 bases from J; bases unmatched to any gene: 0. CDR3 amino acids: CASSLQGAEAFF. The DNA for the CDR3 is TGTGCCAGCAGCTTACAGGGGGCTGAAGCTTTCTTT.

The rearrangement joins TRBV18 to TRBJ2-4; D may be TRBD1 (6 bases). The V end lost 6 bases, the J end lost 7 bases, and 13 bases lay between the germline ends. The CDR3 loop spans 13 amino acids. Per the germline V gene, CDR1 is KGHSH and CDR2 is LQKENI. CDR3 sequence (DNA): TGTGCCAGCTCCCCTACAGGGTTTAACATTCAGTACTTC. Protein product: CASSPTGFNIQYF.

The chain has TRBV28 and TRBJ1-5, with 7 bases aligning to TRBD1. The CDR3 is 14 residues long. The J segment lost 10 bases and the V segment lost 6 bases, leaving 12 bases of the junction unmatched. Germline CDR1 MDHEN, CDR2 SYDVKM. The CDR3 region is CASSLLGQPHPQHF. CDR3 nucleotide sequence: TGTGCCAGCAGCCTCCTGGGACAGCCCCACCCCCAGCATTTT.

The chain employs TRBV5-8 and TRBJ2-5; TRBD1 is a possible D gene (6 bases). The CDR3 has 16 residues. V shed 2 bases and J shed 1 base, with 15 bases lying between them. Germline assignment: CDR1 SGHTS and CDR2 YDEGEE. CDR3 loop: CASSFGATGGQETQYF. DNA of the CDR3: TGTGCCAGCAGCTTTGGGGCGACAGGTGGCCAAGAGACCCAGTACTTC.

This CDR3 reads CASSLVGPQYF. Written as DNA, the CDR3 is TGTGCCAGCAGCTTAGTCGGACCGCAGTACTTC. The genes are TRBV11-3 and TRBJ2-7, with D unresolved. The CDR3 is 11 residues long. In germline, CDR1 is SGHNT, CDR2 YENEEA. Trimming took off 1 base at V and 9 bases at J, with 7 bases between the two ends.

The chain's CDR3 is CASSQQMSGTGELFF. The DNA for the CDR3 is TGTGCCAGCAGCCAACAGATGTCCGGCACCGGGGAGCTGTTTTTT. This chain uses TRBV4-2 with TRBJ2-2; no firm D call. Trimming left V 2 bases short and J 4 bases short, with 11 bases between. CDR1 is LGHNA and CDR2 is YNFKEQ in the germline V gene. The CDR3 totals 15 residues.

The gene calls are TRBV27 and TRBJ2-1; 10 bases fit TRBD2. The germline V gene has CDR1 MNHEY and CDR2 SMNVEV (reference sequence). The CDR3 length is 17 residues. Trimming removed 4 bases from V and 7 bases from J; junction bases left unmatched: 13. CDR3 bases: TGTGCCAGCAGTTCCCTCTTGGCTAGCGGGAGTAGGAATGAGCAGTTCTTC. This translates into CASSSLLASGSRNEQFF.

The CDR3 DNA sequence: TGTGCCAGCAGTCAATCGACTCTCTACAATGAGCAGTTCTTC. Protein product: CASSQSTLYNEQFF. J is TRBJ2-1 and V is TRBV27; D is unclear. V was cut by 5 bases and J by 3 bases, with 11 bases left in between. CDR1 is MNHEY and CDR2 is SMNVEV in the germline V gene (reference sequence). The length of the CDR3 is 14 residues.

The chain joins TRBV2 to TRBJ2-1; D possibly corresponds to TRBD1 (6 bases). V lost 1 base, J lost 5 bases, and 15 bases lay in between. From germline, CDR1 is SNHLY and CDR2 FYNNEI. This CDR3 contains 16 residues. CDR3 bases: TGTGCCAGCAGTGAAGGGGCAGGGGCTAAGAACAATGAGCAGTTCTTC. Its translation: CASSEGAGAKNNEQFF.

This clone came up once. The CDR3 reads CASSQASSYNEQFF. CDR3 DNA sequence: TGCGCCAGCTCCCAAGCCAGCTCCTACAATGAGCAGTTCTTC. The rearrangement uses TRBV4-1 and TRBJ2-1; D call uncertain. In germline, CDR1 is MGHRA, CDR2 YSYEKL. The CDR3 totals 14 residues. Trimming stripped 8 bases from V and 0 bases from J, with 11 bases between.

This clone came up a few times. J is TRBJ2-1 and V is TRBV5-8; D is perhaps TRBD2 (6 bases). The germline V gene encodes CDR1 SGHTS and CDR2 YDEGEE. Trimming took 3 bases from V and 3 from J, leaving 13 bases between them. The CDR3 has 15 amino acids. CDR3 amino acids: CASSSGTRDYNEQFF. The CDR3 DNA reads as TGTGCCAGCAGCTCCGGGACGCGGGACTACAATGAGCAGTTCTTC. The full variable domain, its missing parts supplied by reference TRBV5-8 and TRBJ2-1, is EAGVTQSPTHLIKTRGQQATLRCSPISGHTSVYWYQQALGLGLQFLLWYDEGEERNRGNFPPRFSGRQFPNYSSELNVNALELEDSALYLCASSSGTRDYNEQFFGPGTRLTVL.

The chain joins TRBV18 to TRBJ1-2; 9 nucleotides match TRBD1. Germline CDR1 is KGHSH and CDR2 is LQKENI. This CDR3 has 17 residues. J gave up 3 bases and V 4 bases, and 12 bases lay outside the gene matches. The CDR3 reads CASSQNAQGQGDYGYTF. CDR3 nucleotides: TGTGCCAGCTCACAAAACGCGCAGGGACAGGGTGACTATGGCTACACCTTC.

V usage is TRBV5-1 and J usage is TRBJ1-1, with D unclear. CDR3 size: 12 residues. CDR1 is SGHRS, CDR2 YFSETQ, per germline. The germline V and J ends were trimmed by 7 bases and 5 bases, with 12 bases remaining between them. The CDR3 loop is CASRTEGTEAFF. The CDR3 nucleotides read TGCGCCAGCCGAACCGAGGGAACTGAAGCTTTCTTT.